This T cell receptor beta chain was sequenced in a study of T cells in Graves' hyperthyroidism and ophthalmopathy (dated by TCRdb to 2018 to 2020). Background for the entire study: Peripheral blood was collected at initial diagnosis, before any treatment. TCR V-J signatures able to tell the groups apart were searched for in a discovery cohort of 90 to 100 patients, of whom around 42 had Graves' ophthalmopathy and 55 to 65 had stable Graves' hyperthyroidism. Whether ophthalmopathy could be predicted prospectively was tested in an independent validation cohort made up of under 20 hyperthyroidism patients plus 17 patients who later progressed to ophthalmopathy. For training and testing, the roughly 100 patients in the discovery cohort were randomly divided in a 7:3 ratio. In addition, the study compared T-cell repertoires in thyroid tissue and in blood from roughly 6 Graves' hyperthyroidism patients. After blood sampling, hyperthyroidism patients were treated with methimazole at a starting dose of 30 mg daily, and ophthalmopathy patients were treated with high-dose intravenous methylprednisolone. TCR Vbeta CDR3 sequencing of 130 to 150 peripheral blood samples (roughly 43 ophthalmopathy, about 80 hyperthyroidism and around 17 progressor patients) is reported in the paper.

Spanning cysteine to phenylalanine, the CDR3 consists of 18 amino acids. Left in the record is the CDR3 DNA by itself, 54 bases read in frame from the first base. The junction shows trimming of 5 bases on V and 0 bases on J, plus 17 bases between the germline ends. CDR1 and CDR2, looked up from the germline V gene, are SGHTA and FQGNSA. A note on this clonotype: The antigen this receptor binds is unknown. The input lacks base qualities; no much larger clone sits a single base away.

Stable Graves' hyperthyroidism was defined as the absence of progression to ophthalmopathy over 18 months of follow-up. Hyperthyroidism patients were aged 18 to 65 years and newly diagnosed, with disease duration of less than 2 months. Exclusion was applied to patients with uncontrolled infections, other autoimmune diseases, pregnancy or lactation. Diagnoses were based on clinical symptoms, serum thyroxine and TRAb, thyroid ultrasound and orbital computed tomography. PBMCs were separated from roughly 9.3 ml of fresh peripheral blood using Ficoll-Paque density gradient centrifugation. Trizol reagent was used to extract total RNA, and RNA quality was then checked on an Agilent 2100 Bioanalyzer. The TCR beta CDR3 regions were amplified from RNA transcripts. The TCR CDR3 was subjected to a first round of RT-PCR using the HTBI primer set and the Qiagen OneStep RT-PCR kit. Libraries were constructed in a second round of multiplex PCR, after which size selection and purification were carried out. Sequencing of the libraries was done on an Illumina HiSeq2000 using paired-end 100 bp reads. The published analysis was carried out like this. SOAPnuke was used to process the raw data, with reads discarded if the reads contained adapters or uncalled bases, had a mean Phred below 15, or lacked an exact constant-primer or identifier match. COPE v1.2.5 was used to merge the high-quality paired reads, and each unique nucleotide sequence was defined as a clonotype. Clonotypes were aligned to IMGT TRBV, TRBD and TRBJ reference segments using MiTCR v1.1. Only V-J combinations with frequency above 0.0001, covering 99% to 99.2% of repertoires, were analysed. A TCS score was defined as the ratio between F50 (clonal expansion) and ExV (chaos), using BLOSUM62-based TCRdist between CDR3 peptides within each V-J. Welch's t-statistics and random forest reduced around 510 V-J features to 13, which were used in a naive Bayes classifier (R e1071). The similarity between thyroid and blood repertoires was quantified using the Morisita-Horn index. Using fastp at Q25 and MiXCR, TCRdb reprocessed the public reads and kept productive beta chains. Rows are combined by CDR3 protein, so each entry shows the most common genes and DNA. It is TCRdb's table, rather than the study itself, that gives the V and J calls and clone size. The sample records just under 750,000 distinct CDR3 sequences, approximately 36% of which are singletons. Roughly 31% of the sample is taken by the ten largest.

Study-wide findings and limitations: In validation, progression to ophthalmopathy was predicted by the model with nearly 71% sensitivity and 72% to 85% specificity, a median of roughly 6.4 months before onset. A 13 V-J signature model separated ophthalmopathy from stable hyperthyroidism, with around 88% sensitivity and 81.08% specificity in cross-validation and 80%/75% in testing. Most expanded thyroid clonotypes (frequency above 0.001) were also found in blood, which suggests that blood repertoires may mirror thyroid immune responses. No statistical method was used to fix the sample size in advance, and group allocation was not hidden from the investigators.

The source is a woman aged 40 to 50 with Graves' hyperthyroidism. The chain is assembled from TRBV7-2 and TRBJ2-6; the D gene is possibly TRBD2, with 5 bases matching. Sequenced material: blood. The nucleotide sequence is TGTGCCAGCAGCCTCACTAGGGAGCCATCCTCTGGGGCCAACGTCCTGACTTTC. This yields the protein CASSLTREPSSGANVLTF.